The source of this T cell receptor (beta chain) is a study of blood T cell repertoires in COVID-19 (dated by TCRdb to about 2020). About the investigation overall: Collaborator samples came from the United States, Italy and Spain and covered acute and convalescent phases of COVID-19. The prospective study material was composed of cDNA or gDNA derived from T cells, B-cell-depleted T cells, or PBMCs. Deeply sampled blood TCRbeta repertoires from subjects exposed to, actively infected with, or recovered from COVID-19 were included in the dataset. The repertoires were released in a freely available public database meant as a resource for research on the immune response to SARS-CoV-2. Samples came from the ongoing ImmuneRACE study (first 160 participants) plus 1,254 subjects from 6 global collaborators. Sample metadata almost always included a de-identified subject ID, COVID-19 status, age in years and sex. Where HLA class I and class II types were available, the types were taken from metadata supplied by the sample provider, not from assay-based typing. What the authors observed across the whole study: How much clinical and demographic metadata was included differed by source and by participant, and the metadata was provided uncurated.

One collaborating source in Seattle enrolled patients while the patients were actively infected and followed the patients over time throughout the course of disease. Collaborating institutions collected whole blood in K2EDTA tubes following their own protocols. For TCRbeta analysis, collaborators shipped samples as frozen whole blood, isolated PBMCs, or DNA extracted from either of those sample types. About this clone: Its antigen is still unknown. Base-call qualities are not available, and no considerably larger clone is one nucleotide away.

The CDR3, cysteine through phenylalanine, is 13 amino acids long. This entry keeps only the CDR3 DNA: 39 bases, framed from base 1. CDR1 and CDR2 (GTSNPN, SVGIG) derive from the germline V gene (reference sequence). V is pared back by 3 bases and J by 9 bases, with 15 bases lying between the germline termini. TCRbeta CDR3 regions were amplified from genomic DNA using the immunoSEQ Assay, a bias-controlled multiplex PCR. In the paper's pipeline: Nucleated cell counts per sample were estimated from amplification of reference gene primers within the assay. Sequence reads were collapsed and filtered to measure the absolute abundance of every unique TCRbeta CDR3 rearrangement. For each sample, productive Simpson clonality was calculated as the square root of Simpson's diversity index across productive rearrangements. TCRdb limited this immuneACCESS table to in-frame rearrangements with V and J called. A share of clones is missing; checked studies link under half to unresolved V genes, and the rest is unexplained. V, J and clone size are taken as reported in that table, and D and trimming were inferred from the DNA itself. The sample contains 95,000 to 150,000 clones, nearly 90% of them found a single time. The ten top clones hold 3.5% to 4% of the sample.

This clonotype was sampled from a woman in her sixties or seventies with COVID-19, enrolled during active disease. The sample taken for sequencing was peripheral blood. In this chain, TRBV30 is recombined with TRBJ2-1; no D gene is confidently identified. The DNA reads TGTGCCTGGAGCAGAAGACTGTTAGCTGAGCAGTTCTTC. Translated, this gives CAWSRRLLAEQFF.